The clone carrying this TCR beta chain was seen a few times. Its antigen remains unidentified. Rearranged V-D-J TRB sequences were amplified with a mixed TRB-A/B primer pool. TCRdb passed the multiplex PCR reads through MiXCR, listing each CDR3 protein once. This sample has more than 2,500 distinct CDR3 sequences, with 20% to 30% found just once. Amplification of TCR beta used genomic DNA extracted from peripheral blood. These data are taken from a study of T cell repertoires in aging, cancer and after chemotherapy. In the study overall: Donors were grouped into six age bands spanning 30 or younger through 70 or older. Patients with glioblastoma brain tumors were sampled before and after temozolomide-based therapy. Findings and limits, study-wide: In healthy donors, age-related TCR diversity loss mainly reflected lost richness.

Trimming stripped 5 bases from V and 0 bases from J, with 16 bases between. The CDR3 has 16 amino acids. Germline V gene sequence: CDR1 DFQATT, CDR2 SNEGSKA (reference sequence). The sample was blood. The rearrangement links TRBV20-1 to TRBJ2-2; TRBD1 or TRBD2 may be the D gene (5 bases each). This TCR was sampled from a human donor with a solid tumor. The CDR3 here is CSAFSVRGANTGELFF. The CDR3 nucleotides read TGCAGTGCTTTTAGCGTCCGGGGCGCGAACACCGGGGAGCTGTTTTTT.